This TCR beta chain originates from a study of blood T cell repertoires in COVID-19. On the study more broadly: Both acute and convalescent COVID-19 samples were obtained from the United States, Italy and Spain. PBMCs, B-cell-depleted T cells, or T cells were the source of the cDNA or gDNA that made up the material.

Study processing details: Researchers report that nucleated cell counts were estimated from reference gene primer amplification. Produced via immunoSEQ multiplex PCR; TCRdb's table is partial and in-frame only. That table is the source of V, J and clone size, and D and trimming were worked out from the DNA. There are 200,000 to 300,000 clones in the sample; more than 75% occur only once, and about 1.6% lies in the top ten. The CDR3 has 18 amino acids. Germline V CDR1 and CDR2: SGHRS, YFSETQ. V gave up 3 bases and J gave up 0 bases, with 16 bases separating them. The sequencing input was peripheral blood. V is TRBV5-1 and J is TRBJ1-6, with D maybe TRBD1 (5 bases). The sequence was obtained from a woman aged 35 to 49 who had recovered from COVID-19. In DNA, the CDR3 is TGCGCCAGCAGCTCGACAGTTATCTCGAGCTCCTATAATTCACCCCTCCACTTT. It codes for CASSSTVISSSYNSPLHF. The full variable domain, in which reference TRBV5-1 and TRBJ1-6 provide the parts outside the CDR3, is KAGVTQTPRYLIKTRGQQVTLSCSPISGHRSVSWYQQTPGQGLQFLFEYFSETQRNKGNFPGRFSGRQFSNSRSEMNVSTLELGDSALYLCASSSTVISSSYNSPLHFGNGTRLTVT.